Listed here is a single T cell receptor beta chain. The antigen remains unidentified. The data stem from a study of cytomegalovirus exposure and HLA in healthy donors. Amplification used 60 Vbeta primers and 13 Jbeta primers. Repertoires were generated with immunoSEQ multiplex PCR, while TCRdb's copy carries only in-frame clones and drops some. The data contain 150,000 or so clones, roughly 80% of them seen just once; the ten biggest clones take up about 2.9%. Looked up from germline, CDR1 is MNHEY and CDR2 is SVGAGI. The CDR3 consists of 15 residues. V shed 2 bases and J shed 1 base, with 11 bases lying between them. Donors were nominally healthy when sampled, though unrecorded immune exposures were likely. The study, taken as a whole, reports: Later work found that TCR association rates differed between HLA loci; DRB1 had the most and HLA-C the fewest.

The receptor was derived from a man aged 35-49 years in good health and CMV-seropositive. The V call is TRBV6-5, the J call TRBJ1-1; maybe TRBD1 (6 bases). The sample taken for sequencing was PBMCs. Written as DNA, the CDR3 is TGTGCCAGCAGTTACCAGGGGCAGTCGAACACTGAAGCTTTCTTT. Its translation: CASSYQGQSNTEAFF.